These 17 T cell receptor beta chains came from one sample sequenced in a study of blood T cell repertoires in COVID-19. Sequencing was performed with immunoSEQ multiplex PCR; in TCRdb, only in-frame clones are kept and a portion is missing. The data contain about 300,000 clones, 85% to 90% of them seen just once; the ten biggest clones take up about 4%. Sequencing used PBMCs or T cells enriched from blood (not recorded which). The receptors were gathered from a man aged 30 to 39 who had recovered from COVID-19.

The chain is built from TRBV14 and TRBJ2-7; D call uncertain. The length of the CDR3 is 16 residues. V lost 0 bases and J lost 2, with 14 bases in between. Per the germline V gene, CDR1 is SGHDN and CDR2 is FVKESK. CDR3 sequence reads: CASSQELLTVTYEQYF. The CDR3 nucleotides read TGTGCCAGCAGCCAAGAACTATTGACCGTGACCTACGAGCAGTACTTC.

The genes are TRBV7-9 and TRBJ2-3; TRBD1 matches at 11 bases. The CDR3 extends over 17 amino acids. CDR1 is SEHNR, CDR2 FQNEAQ, per germline (reference sequence). V shed 0 bases, J shed 4 bases, and the junction held 6 bases outside the gene matches. The CDR3 spells CASSLAVGQGASDTQYF. CDR3 nucleotides: TGTGCCAGCAGCTTAGCGGTAGGACAGGGGGCATCAGATACGCAGTATTTT.

This clone was recorded only once. The CDR3 DNA reads as TGTGCCAGCAGTCCTCTAGGGACAGGGCCAGGAGGCTACACCTTC. Translating gives CASSPLGTGPGGYTF. The V and J genes are TRBV28 and TRBJ1-2; 9 bases match TRBD1. V trimming: 5 bases; J trimming: 8 bases; junction bases outside the gene matches: 12. Germline CDR1 and CDR2: MDHEN and SYDVKM. The CDR3 extends over 15 amino acids.

The chain joins TRBV28 to TRBJ1-2, with 7 bases aligning to TRBD1. The CDR3 spans 15 residues. Germline V gene sequence: CDR1 MDHEN, CDR2 SYDVKM. The ends lost 6 bases at V and 4 bases at J; junction bases unmatched: 11. DNA for the CDR3: TGTGCCAGCAGGGGGACAGCAGTAAATGGCTATGGCTACACCTTC. Protein product: CASRGTAVNGYGYTF.

The chain has TRBV2 and TRBJ2-7; TRBD2 is a possible D gene (6 bases). Germline V gene lookup returns CDR1 SNHLY and CDR2 FYNNEI. The CDR3 loop spans 13 amino acids. V was cut by 6 bases and J by 0 bases, with 9 bases left in between. CDR3 DNA: TGTGCCAGCAGCGGGACTTTCTCCTACGAGCAGTACTTC. Its protein product is CASSGTFSYEQYF.

The chain has TRBV5-1 and TRBJ2-5, with a weak D call TRBD2 (5 bases). Germline values: CDR1 SGHRS, CDR2 YFSETQ. The ends were cut back, 0 bases at V and 5 bases at J, with 20 bases in the middle. There are 17 residues in the CDR3. The CDR3 loop reads CASSLASRGGPLETQYF. The CDR3 bases are TGCGCCAGCAGCTTGGCCTCCCGGGGTGGCCCCCTCGAGACCCAGTACTTC. The variable domain in full, with the rest retrieved from reference TRBV5-1 and TRBJ2-5, is KAGVTQTPRYLIKTRGQQVTLSCSPISGHRSVSWYQQTPGQGLQFLFEYFSETQRNKGNFPGRFSGRQFSNSRSEMNVSTLELGDSALYLCASSLASRGGPLETQYFGPGTRLLVL.

This chain links TRBV25-1 with TRBJ1-2, with D possibly TRBD1 on 5 matching bases. The germline gives CDR1 MGHDK, CDR2 SYGVNS. The V gene lost 7 bases and the J gene lost 7 bases, with 13 bases spanning the gap. This CDR3 is 12 amino acids long. The CDR3 loop is CASIGQGGGYTF. CDR3 bases: TGTGCCAGCATTGGGCAGGGTGGTGGCTACACCTTC.

The chain employs TRBV24-1 and TRBJ1-5; D is unclear. This CDR3 has 15 residues. CDR1 and CDR2 (germline): KGHDR, SFDVKD. The V and J ends lost 9 bases and 4 bases respectively, with 18 bases between them. The CDR3, as DNA: TGTGCCACCCGGGGTTCGGGGAGCGAGAATCAGCCCCAGCATTTT. Its protein is CATRGSGSENQPQHF.

The CDR3 nucleotides are TGTGCCAGCAGCTTAGTAGCGGGGGGCACCGGGGAGCTGTTTTTT. Translated: CASSLVAGGTGELFF. The J gene is TRBJ2-2, the V gene TRBV7-2; 10 bases are a match to TRBD2. With 1 base clipped from V and 4 bases from J, the junction kept 0 bases outside the gene matches. Germline V lookup: CDR1 SGHTA, CDR2 FQGNSA. This CDR3 contains 15 residues.

This clone occurred a few times. The chain combines TRBV29-1 with TRBJ2-7; no firm D call. V shed 5 bases and J shed 6 bases, with 17 bases lying between them. Germline CDR1 reads SQVTM; CDR2 reads ANQGSEA. CDR3 length: 13 amino acids. CDR3 coding DNA: TGCAGCGTTATAAGGAGTCTAATGGGCGAGCAGTACTTC. It encodes CSVIRSLMGEQYF.

The gene calls are TRBV19 and TRBJ2-7; a weak D match, TRBD1 (5 bases). The CDR3 totals 14 residues. Germline values: CDR1 LNHDA, CDR2 SQIVND (reference sequence). Trimming shortened V by 2 bases and J by 3 bases, and 11 bases separated the two germline ends. CDR3 in amino acids: CASSIRGRDYEQYF. For the CDR3, the DNA is TGTGCCAGTAGTATAAGGGGCAGGGACTACGAGCAGTACTTC.

A single count supports this clone. V gene TRBV19 combines with J gene TRBJ1-6, with 11 bases matching TRBD1. Germline values: CDR1 LNHDA, CDR2 SQIVND (reference sequence). CDR3 length: 13 residues. The DNA of the CDR3 is TGTGCAAGTTGGGGACAGGGGGTTTCACCCCTCCACTTT. Translating gives CASWGQGVSPLHF.

This chain connects TRBV11-3 to TRBJ2-7, with 7 bases fitting TRBD2. Germline V gives CDR1 SGHNT, CDR2 YENEEA. Trimming cost V 6 bases and J 3 bases; bases outside gene matches: 8. This CDR3 is 14 amino acids long. CDR3 in DNA: TGTGCCAGCAGTGAGCGGGAAGGCTTCTACGAGCAGTACTTC. It translates to CASSEREGFYEQYF.

V usage is TRBV18 and J usage is TRBJ1-5; TRBD1 agrees at 9 bases. Germline V gene data show CDR1 as KGHSH and CDR2 as LQKENI. The trim removed 6 bases at V and 4 bases at J, leaving 4 bases unmatched. The CDR3 is 14 residues long. CDR3 in amino acids: CASSLGQGNQPQHF. The CDR3 coding sequence is TGTGCCAGCTCTCTAGGACAGGGGAATCAGCCCCAGCATTTT. Full variable domain (outside the CDR3, taken from reference TRBV18 and TRBJ1-5): NAGVMQNPRHLVRRRGQEARLRCSPMKGHSHVYWYRQLPEEGLKFMVYLQKENIIDESGMPKERFSAEFPKEGPSILRIQQVVRGDSAAYFCASSLGQGNQPQHFGDGTRLSIL.

The DNA for the CDR3 is TGTGCCAGCAGCTTAGAGGTGACAGCCGCCTACGAGCAGTACTTC. This gives the protein CASSLEVTAAYEQYF. The chain employs TRBV7-6 and TRBJ2-7; D is perhaps TRBD1 (5 bases). Germline CDR1 and CDR2: SGHVS and FNYEAQ. This CDR3 has 15 residues. V was trimmed by 1 base and J by 2 bases, leaving 12 bases between them. Using reference TRBV7-6 and TRBJ2-7 for the parts outside the CDR3, the full variable domain is GAGVSQSPRYKVTKRGQDVALRCDPISGHVSLYWYRQALGQGPEFLTYFNYEAQQDKSGLPNDRFSAERPEGSISTLTIQRTEQRDSAMYRCASSLEVTAAYEQYFGPGTRLTVT.

This chain uses TRBV28 with TRBJ2-2, with unresolved D. Looked up from germline, CDR1 is MDHEN and CDR2 is SYDVKM. The CDR3 length is 14 residues. V dropped 7 bases and J dropped 3 bases, with 12 bases sitting between them. CDR3 DNA sequence: TGTGCCAGCACCCGGCACAGAGACACCGGGGAGCTGTTTTTT. Its protein product is CASTRHRDTGELFF.

The gene calls are TRBV19 and TRBJ1-1; D possibly corresponds to TRBD1 (5 bases). V shed 5 bases and J shed 5 bases, with 18 bases lying between them. The CDR3 spans 15 residues. CDR1 and CDR2 from the germline V gene are LNHDA and SQIVND (reference sequence). The chain's CDR3 is CASSPHRSRGTEAFF. CDR3 sequence (DNA): TGTGCCAGTAGTCCGCATCGATCCCGGGGGACTGAAGCTTTCTTT.